This T cell receptor beta chain was sequenced during a study of cytomegalovirus exposure and HLA in healthy donors. Researchers ran the PCR with 60 Vbeta and 13 Jbeta primers. The table came from immunoSEQ multiplex PCR; TCRdb's copy has only in-frame clones and leaves some out. There are roughly 140,000 clones in the sample; just under 70% occur only once, and roughly 4% lies in the top ten. Concerning this clone itself: The sample holds other DNA sequences that translate to the same CDR3.

The V segment lost 5 bases and the J segment 1 base; nucleotides outside the gene matches: 2. Per the germline V gene, CDR1 is MNHEY and CDR2 is SVGAGI. This CDR3 has 13 amino acids. The sequencing sample was made of PBMCs. V is TRBV6-5 and J is TRBJ2-7; 7 bases align to TRBD1. The origin of this receptor is a man between 60 and 75 years old in good health and CMV-seronegative. Here the CDR3 reads CASSRQGSYEQYF. CDR3 sequence (DNA): TGTGCCAGCAGTCGACAGGGTTCCTACGAGCAGTACTTC.